The 12 T cell receptor beta chains below were found in one sample sequenced in a study of ipilimumab plus nivolumab after autologous stem cell transplantation. Data came from immunoSEQ multiplex PCR; TCRdb stores just in-frame clones and leaves some out. This table holds tens of thousands of clones, nearly 85% found once. The input for sequencing was PBMCs, taken in a trial of ipilimumab plus nivolumab as post-transplant consolidation. The receptors come from a male donor with diffuse large B-cell lymphoma.

This clone appeared once. The V call is TRBV6-1, the J call TRBJ2-7, with a possible D match to TRBD1 (5 bases). Trimming pared 2 bases from V and 7 bases from J, leaving 9 bases between. Germline V gene data show CDR1 as MNHNS and CDR2 as SASEGT. This CDR3 contains 12 residues. CDR3 sequence reads: CASSEQAGEQYF. The CDR3 DNA follows: TGTGCCAGCAGTGAACAGGCAGGGGAGCAGTACTTC.

This chain links TRBV18 with TRBJ2-7; D gene ambiguous. The CDR3 extends over 14 amino acids. Germline lookup yields CDR1 KGHSH and CDR2 LQKENI. The V end was cut by 4 bases, the J end by 0 bases, with 10 bases between. This CDR3 reads CASSLPGLSYEQYF. The CDR3 DNA reads as TGTGCCAGCTCACTTCCGGGCCTCTCCTACGAGCAGTACTTC.

The chain is built from TRBV4-3 and TRBJ1-2; 8 bases are shared with TRBD1. Trimming took 11 bases from V and 0 from J; bases not matched to a gene: 17. This CDR3 has 17 amino acids. The germline V gene has CDR1 LGHNA and CDR2 YSLEER. CDR3 coding DNA: TGCGCCTCGCGAATGCAGGGGGCTACCCTATCTAACTATGGCTACACCTTC. Its translation is CASRMQGATLSNYGYTF.

This chain links TRBV7-2 with TRBJ2-5; TRBD2 matches 10 bases. V shed 1 base and J 1 base; nucleotides not matched to a gene: 6. Germline V gene data show CDR1 as SGHTA and CDR2 as FQGNSA. CDR3 length: 17 amino acids. Here the CDR3 DNA reads TGTGCCAGCAGCTTAGGGGCACTAGCGGGGACCCAAGAGACCCAGTACTTC. Its translation: CASSLGALAGTQETQYF. Complete variable domain (other parts from reference TRBV7-2 and TRBJ2-5): GAGVSQSPSNKVTEKGKDVELRCDPISGHTALYWYRQSLGQGLEFLIYFQGNSAPDKSGLPSDRFSAERTGGSVSTLTIQRTQQEDSAVYLCASSLGALAGTQETQYFGPGTRLLVL.

The chain joins TRBV7-9 to TRBJ1-3; weak D call: TRBD1 (5 bases). Germline assignment: CDR1 SEHNR and CDR2 FQNEAQ (reference sequence). The CDR3 contains 14 residues. The ends were cut back, 1 base at V and 5 bases at J, with 9 bases in the middle. The CDR3 here is CASSLVGARNTIYF. The CDR3 DNA reads TGTGCCAGCAGCTTAGTTGGGGCACGAAACACCATATATTTT.

The rearrangement links TRBV6-5 to TRBJ2-2; 9 positions match TRBD1. V lost 4 bases and J lost 4; bases outside the gene matches: 7. The CDR3 totals 16 residues. Germline loops: CDR1 MNHEY, CDR2 SVGAGI. CDR3 coding DNA: TGTGCCAGCAGTTGGAACAGGGGGCGGGGCACCGGGGAGCTGTTTTTT. This encodes CASSWNRGRGTGELFF.

The chain employs TRBV5-5 and TRBJ1-2; D may be TRBD1 (6 bases). CDR1 and CDR2 (germline): SGHKS, YYEKEE (reference sequence). This CDR3 contains 16 residues. Trimming left V 4 bases short and J 6 bases short, with 22 bases between. CDR3: CASSPVWGGSRNGYTF. DNA of the CDR3: TGTGCCAGCAGCCCCGTTTGGGGGGGCTCGAGGAATGGCTACACCTTC.

The V call is TRBV7-2, the J call TRBJ1-1; D unresolved. V was shortened by 4 bases and J by 1 base, with 4 bases between the two germline ends. The CDR3 is 12 amino acids. Germline V gives CDR1 SGHTA, CDR2 FQGNSA. The CDR3 protein is CASSYPNTEAFF. The CDR3 region has the DNA TGTGCCAGCAGCTATCCGAACACTGAAGCTTTCTTT.

The genes are TRBV7-9 and TRBJ1-1, with 8 bases identical to TRBD1. The ends lost 5 bases at V and 11 bases at J; junction bases unmatched: 10. Germline V gene lookup returns CDR1 SEHNR and CDR2 FQNEAQ (reference sequence). This CDR3 spans 13 amino acids. The CDR3 DNA reads TGTGCCAGCAGCCCCCGAGACAGGGGTTACGCTTTCTTT. Translated, it gives CASSPRDRGYAFF.

The chain has TRBV7-9 and TRBJ2-3; possible D gene TRBD2, 6 bases. The CDR3 is 16 amino acids. Germline CDR1 SEHNR, CDR2 FQNEAQ (reference sequence). The V gene lost 5 bases and the J gene lost 1 base, with 16 bases spanning the gap. DNA for the CDR3: TGTGCCAGCAGCCTCCCGCCAGCGGGCGGCACAGATACGCAGTATTTT. It specifies CASSLPPAGGTDTQYF. The full variable domain, rest sourced from reference TRBV7-9 and TRBJ2-3, is DTGVSQNPRHKITKRGQNVTFRCDPISEHNRLYWYRQTLGQGPEFLTYFQNEAQLEKSRLLSDRFSAERPKGSFSTLEIQRTEQGDSAMYLCASSLPPAGGTDTQYFGPGTRLTVL.

J is TRBJ1-5 and V is TRBV7-9; weak D call: TRBD1 (5 bases). The V gene lost 8 bases and the J gene lost 0 bases, with 14 bases spanning the gap. The CDR3 runs 15 residues. CDR1 and CDR2 (germline): SEHNR, FQNEAQ (reference sequence). The CDR3: CASGLGTVSNQPQHF. The CDR3 bases are TGTGCCAGCGGCCTCGGGACGGTTAGCAATCAGCCCCAGCATTTT.

DNA of the CDR3: TGTGCCAGCAGTACCCTGAACATTCAGTACTTC. Translating gives CASSTLNIQYF. The chain is built from TRBV6-1 and TRBJ2-4; D is uncertain. CDR3 length: 11 amino acids. V was pared by 5 bases and J by 7 bases, with 6 bases between. Germline V CDR1 and CDR2: MNHNS, SASEGT.